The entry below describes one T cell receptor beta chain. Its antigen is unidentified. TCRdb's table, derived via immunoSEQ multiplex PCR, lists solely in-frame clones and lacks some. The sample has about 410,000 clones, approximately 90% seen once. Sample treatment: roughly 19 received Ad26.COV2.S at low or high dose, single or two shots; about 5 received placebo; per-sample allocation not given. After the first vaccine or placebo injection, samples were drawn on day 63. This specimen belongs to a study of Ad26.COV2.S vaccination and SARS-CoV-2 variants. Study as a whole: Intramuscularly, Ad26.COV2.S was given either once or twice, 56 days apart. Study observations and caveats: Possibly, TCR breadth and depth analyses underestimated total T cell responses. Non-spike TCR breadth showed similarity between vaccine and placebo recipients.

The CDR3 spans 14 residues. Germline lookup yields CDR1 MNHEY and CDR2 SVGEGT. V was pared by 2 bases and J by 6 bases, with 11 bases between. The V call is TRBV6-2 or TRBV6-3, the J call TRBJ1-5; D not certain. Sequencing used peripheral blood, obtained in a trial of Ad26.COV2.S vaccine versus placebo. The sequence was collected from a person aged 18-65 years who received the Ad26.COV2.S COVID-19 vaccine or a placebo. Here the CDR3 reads CASSYLGRSQPQHF. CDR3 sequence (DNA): TGTGCCAGCAGTTACCTTGGCAGGAGTCAGCCCCAGCATTTT.